Sequencing of this T cell receptor (beta chain) was carried out in a study of blood T cell repertoires in COVID-19. Study at large: COVID-19 samples from acute and convalescent phases originated in the United States, Italy and Spain. The cDNA or gDNA used as material had been derived from T cells, B-cell-depleted T cells, or PBMCs.

Cohort placement rested on clinical history that participants reported themselves. J gave up 7 bases and V 5 bases, and 7 bases lay outside the gene matches. The CDR3 runs to 13 residues. The germline V gene encodes CDR1 SEHNR and CDR2 FQNEAQ (reference sequence). The repertoire was sequenced with immunoSEQ multiplex PCR; TCRdb's copy has only in-frame clones and lacks some. The sample has 300,000 to 400,000 clones; roughly nine tenths are singletons. Source material: PBMCs or T cells enriched from blood (not recorded which). This TCR came from a man aged 60 to 69 who had recovered from COVID-19. The chain carries TRBV7-9 and TRBJ1-2; 7 bases fit TRBD1. CDR3 coding DNA: TGTGCCAGCAGCCCAGACAGGGTACGTGGCTACACCTTC. Protein: CASSPDRVRGYTF.